This T cell receptor (beta chain) appears in the sequencing data of a study of PD-L1 blockade in urothelial cancer. Overall study: About 85% of the roughly 29 patients were men who had bladder-origin urothelial cancer. Analyzed time points were 3 weeks (second dose) and 6 weeks after therapy began.

The time point: pretreatment peripheral blood. Study observations and caveats: Stronger expansion of tumor-associated clones in blood at 3 weeks distinguished durable-benefit patients.

Germline trimming cut 6 bases from V and 5 bases from J; bases unmatched to any gene: 11. The CDR3 is 17 amino acids. Germline CDR1 and CDR2: KGHSH and LQKENI. Regarding this clone: The antigen is not known.

Each PCR reaction had synthetic TCR analog templates spiked into it. Assay: immunoSEQ multiplex PCR; the TCRdb copy retains only in-frame clones and omits some. The sample yields under 55,000 clones, more than 70% seen once. The origin of this receptor is a donor over 35 with urothelial cancer. J is TRBJ2-5 and V is TRBV18, with 14 bases fitting TRBD2. This material consisted of PBMCs, taken around atezolizumab (anti-PD-L1) treatment. This chain's CDR3 is CASSPRLAGGPGETQYF. In DNA form, the CDR3 reads TGTGCCAGCTCCCCGCGACTAGCGGGAGGGCCTGGGGAGACCCAGTACTTC. The full variable domain, completed using reference TRBV18 and TRBJ2-5, is NAGVMQNPRHLVRRRGQEARLRCSPMKGHSHVYWYRQLPEEGLKFMVYLQKENIIDESGMPKERFSAEFPKEGPSILRIQQVVRGDSAAYFCASSPRLAGGPGETQYFGPGTRLLVL.